This T cell receptor beta chain emerged from a study of OX40 agonist ivuxolimab in advanced cancers. The study, taken as a whole, reports: At doses 0.1 to 3.0 mg/kg, CD4+ and CD8+ clones expanded.

Clones were read by immunoSEQ multiplex PCR, and TCRdb kept only the in-frame ones, dropping some. The data contain tens of thousands of clones, around four fifths of them seen just once; the ten biggest clones take up more than 2%. Germline lookup yields CDR1 SGHNT and CDR2 YYREEE (reference sequence). The CDR3 is 16 residues long. Unmatched junction bases numbered 14, after V lost 4 bases and J lost 9 bases. This clone was recorded only once. Its target is unknown. The sequence was obtained from an adult with an advanced solid tumor such as melanoma, head and neck, liver or kidney cancer. The chain has TRBV5-4 and TRBJ2-4, with TRBD2 identical over 9 bases. Specimen: CD4+ or CD8+ T cells sorted from blood, collected in a trial of the OX40 agonist ivuxolimab. In nucleotides, the CDR3 is TGTGCCAGCAGCCAGGGTGGGCTAGCGGGGTTGGGCATTCAGTACTTC. This translates into CASSQGGLAGLGIQYF. Drawing the rest from reference TRBV5-4 and TRBJ2-4, the complete variable domain is ETGVTQSPTHLIKTRGQQVTLRCSSQSGHNTVSWYQQALGQGPQFIFQYYREEENGRGNFPPRFSGLQFPNYSSELNVNALELDDSALYLCASSQGGLAGLGIQYFGAGTRLSVL.